This T cell receptor beta chain was sequenced for a study of cytomegalovirus exposure and HLA in healthy donors. Whole-study results and caveats: Researchers had no immune exposure information except CMV serostatus available. In vitro experiments confirmed that a few CMV-associated chains were specific for CMV antigens.

This clone was found once. Its cognate antigen is unknown. At one end, the junction sequence differs from germline, possibly due to a read error. The CDR3 spans 15 residues. Germline V gives CDR1 MNHEY, CDR2 SMNVEV (reference sequence). Primers for the PCR totalled 60 Vbeta and 13 Jbeta. Libraries were prepared by immunoSEQ multiplex PCR; TCRdb keeps only in-frame clonotypes and omits some of them. Altogether around 150,000 clones are present, under 80% being singletons, with the ten largest covering roughly 2%. The sequenced sample was PBMCs. This TCR came from a female donor in good health and CMV-seronegative. The V call is TRBV27, the J call TRBJ1-5; 11 bases map to TRBD1. This chain's CDR3 is CASSLGQGAHQSQHF. In DNA form, the CDR3 reads TGTGCCAGCAGTTTAGGACAGGGGGCGCATCAGTCCCAGCATTTT.